This T cell receptor (beta chain) was identified in a study of Graves' ophthalmopathy and Graves' hyperthyroidism. In the study overall: The blood sample was drawn at first diagnosis and before any treatment.

Study-level findings and limits: Detection in blood was also observed for most expanded thyroid clonotypes above 0.001 frequency.

Researchers classed hyperthyroidism as stable given no ophthalmopathy within 18 months of follow-up. Isolation of PBMCs was performed using roughly 10 ml of fresh peripheral blood. CDR3 length: 16 amino acids. The ends lost 5 bases at V and 1 base at J; junction bases unmatched: 7. Beta-chain TCR CDR3 regions were amplified from RNA transcripts. HTBI primers were employed in first-round RT-PCR, then a second-round multiplex PCR followed. TCRdb independently ran MiXCR on the multiplex PCR reads; one entry per CDR3 protein. The sample yields around 400,000 distinct CDR3 sequences, about 21% seen once. This clonotype has only a few counts. No antigen is known for it.

The rearrangement links TRBV12-3 or TRBV12-4 to TRBJ2-2; 7 nucleotides line up with TRBD2. The sequence derives from a woman younger than 35 with stable Graves' hyperthyroidism. Sequenced: peripheral blood. In DNA, the CDR3 is TGTGCCAGCAGTCCAGGAGGACTAGGGAACACCGGGGAGCTGTTTTTT. This encodes CASSPGGLGNTGELFF.